The 22 T cell receptor beta chains presented below share a single source sample, sequenced in a study of T-cell memory formation after mild COVID-19. TCRdb re-called the 5' RACE reads through MiXCR, storing one row per CDR3 protein. The data contain roughly 450,000 distinct CDR3 sequences, about 20% of them singletons. The sequenced material came from PBMCs or a T cell subset sorted from them (not recorded which). These receptors came from an adult woman who had mild COVID-19 (a few samples of this study predate the infection). Cell type and time point are not known.

The genes are TRBV5-5 and TRBJ2-7; D is unresolved. This CDR3 spans 14 amino acids. The germline V and J ends were trimmed by 5 bases and 3 bases, with 15 bases remaining between them. Germline V gene lookup returns CDR1 SGHKS and CDR2 YYEKEE (reference sequence). CDR3 in DNA: TGTGCCAGCAGTATCGACACAGTTCACTACGAGCAGTACTTC. This codes for CASSIDTVHYEQYF. Full variable domain (rest looked up from reference TRBV5-5 and TRBJ2-7): DAGVTQSPTHLIKTRGQQVTLRCSPISGHKSVSWYQQVLGQGPQFIFQYYEKEERGRGNFPDRFSARQFPNYSSELNVNALLLGDSALYLCASSIDTVHYEQYFGPGTRLTVT.

V and J are TRBV27 and TRBJ1-4, with 8 bases lining up with TRBD1. The CDR3 length is 14 residues. J gave up 5 bases and V 5 bases, and 4 bases lay outside the gene matches. From germline, CDR1 is MNHEY and CDR2 SMNVEV (reference sequence). For the CDR3, the DNA is TGTGCCAGCAGTCCCTGGGACAGGAATGAAAAACTGTTTTTT. This sequence encodes CASSPWDRNEKLFF.

This chain uses TRBV7-2 with TRBJ2-7; TRBD2 matches at 9 bases. Germline CDR1 SGHTA, CDR2 FQGNSA. The junction had 7 bases not matched to a gene; V was cut back by 4 bases and J by 3 bases. The CDR3 totals 15 residues. The CDR3 here is CASSSGTSLYYEQYF. In nucleotides, the CDR3 is TGTGCCAGCAGCTCCGGGACTAGCCTCTACTACGAGCAGTACTTC.

This clonotype has a count of ten or more. This chain links TRBV7-3 with TRBJ2-3; D is tentatively TRBD1 or TRBD2 (6 bases each). The CDR3 sequence is 15 residues long. The V end lost 6 bases, the J end lost 0 bases, and 13 bases lay between the germline ends. Germline loops: CDR1 SGHTA, CDR2 FQGTGA. The CDR3 DNA reads TGTGCCAGCAGACTCACAGGGAGGAGCACAGATACGCAGTATTTT. Amino acids: CASRLTGRSTDTQYF.

Only one count was recorded for this clonotype. The rearrangement joins TRBV4-3 to TRBJ2-3, with D perhaps TRBD1 or TRBD2 (5 bases each). CDR3 length: 15 residues. Germline-derived CDR1 and CDR2 are LGHNA and YSLEER. Trimming removed 1 base at V and 0 bases at J, with 8 bases between. CDR3 region: CASSQGDGSTDTQYF. For the CDR3, the DNA is TGCGCCAGCAGCCAAGGGGACGGAAGCACAGATACGCAGTATTTT.

The J gene is TRBJ1-3, the V gene TRBV6-1; the D is unclear. CDR3 length: 15 amino acids. CDR1 and CDR2 (germline): MNHNS, SASEGT. V shed 7 bases and J shed 0 bases, with 13 bases lying between them. CDR3 sequence reads: CASKLELPSGNTIYF. The CDR3 region has the DNA TGTGCCAGCAAGTTGGAACTGCCCTCTGGAAACACCATATATTTT.

The chain links TRBV7-9 to TRBJ1-3; 12 bases map to TRBD1. V lost 0 bases to trimming and J lost 4 bases; unmatched junction nucleotides: 16. Germline CDR1 and CDR2: SEHNR and FQNEAQ (reference sequence). The CDR3 loop spans 21 amino acids. This CDR3 reads CASSLAFLQGQGAEGGNTIYF. The CDR3 coding sequence is TGTGCCAGCAGCTTAGCGTTCCTCCAGGGACAGGGGGCTGAGGGAGGAAACACCATATATTTT. Complete variable domain (other parts from reference TRBV7-9 and TRBJ1-3): DTGVSQNPRHKITKRGQNVTFRCDPISEHNRLYWYRQTLGQGPEFLTYFQNEAQLEKSRLLSDRFSAERPKGSFSTLEIQRTEQGDSAMYLCASSLAFLQGQGAEGGNTIYFGEGSWLTVV.

In this sample, this clonotype turned up a few times. V usage is TRBV29-1 and J usage is TRBJ1-1; no firm D call. This CDR3 has 12 residues. CDR1 and CDR2 (germline): SQVTM, ANQGSEA. Trimming cost V 7 bases and J 3 bases, with 12 bases left between them. CDR3 in amino acids: CSAGRGYTEAFF. In nucleotides, the CDR3 is TGCAGCGCGGGTCGAGGTTACACTGAAGCTTTCTTT.

This clonotype was counted only a few times. V and J are TRBV7-2 and TRBJ2-7, with D uncertain. Looked up from germline, CDR1 is SGHTA and CDR2 is FQGNSA. This CDR3 has 14 residues. Trimming cost V 5 bases and J 0 bases, with 11 bases left between them. CDR3: CASSRLDSSYEQYF. The CDR3 region has the DNA TGTGCCAGCAGCCGTTTGGATAGCTCCTACGAGCAGTACTTC.

The V and J genes are TRBV5-1 and TRBJ2-3; D is uncertain. The CDR3 is made up of 13 amino acids. The germline V and J ends were trimmed by 6 bases and 1 base, with 9 bases remaining between them. CDR1 and CDR2 (germline): SGHRS, YFSETQ. In DNA, the CDR3 is TGCGCCAGCACGGACGGTGGCACAGATACGCAGTATTTT. Encoded protein: CASTDGGTDTQYF. Full variable domain (missing parts from reference TRBV5-1 and TRBJ2-3): KAGVTQTPRYLIKTRGQQVTLSCSPISGHRSVSWYQQTPGQGLQFLFEYFSETQRNKGNFPGRFSGRQFSNSRSEMNVSTLELGDSALYLCASTDGGTDTQYFGPGTRLTVL.

Comment on this clonotype: Given a much more abundant clone one base away, this may be a read error. This chain connects TRBV7-9 to TRBJ2-7; 9 bases are shared with TRBD1. The CDR3 is 18 amino acids. Germline V gene data show CDR1 as SEHNR and CDR2 as FQNEAQ (reference sequence). The V segment lost 2 bases and the J segment 5 bases; nucleotides outside the gene matches: 16. The CDR3 DNA follows: TGTGCCAGCAGCTTATCCTCTATCTTAGACAGGGGGAACAACGAGCAGTACTTC. As protein: CASSLSSILDRGNNEQYF. The full variable domain, in which reference TRBV7-9 and TRBJ2-7 provide the parts outside the CDR3, is DTGVSQNPRHKITKRGQNVTFRCDPISEHNRLYWYRQTLGQGPEFLTYFQNEAQLEKSRLLSDRFSAERPKGSFSTLEIQRTEQGDSAMYLCASSLSSILDRGNNEQYFGPGTRLTVT.

V gene TRBV20-1 combines with J gene TRBJ1-5; no definite D call. Between the trimmed V and J ends, which lost 2 bases and 7 bases, there was a span of 12 bases. Germline V gives CDR1 DFQATT, CDR2 SNEGSKA (reference sequence). This CDR3 region has 13 residues. The chain's CDR3 is CSARHLGEQPQHF. CDR3 DNA sequence: TGCAGTGCTAGACACCTCGGGGAGCAGCCCCAGCATTTT.

V usage is TRBV10-3 and J usage is TRBJ2-7; 8 bases are a match to TRBD1. The trim removed 4 bases at V and 7 bases at J, leaving 6 bases unmatched. CDR1 is ENHRY, CDR2 SYGVKD, per germline. The length of the CDR3 is 13 residues. The CDR3 loop is CAISGQGRREQYF. In DNA, the CDR3 is TGTGCCATCAGTGGACAGGGGCGTAGGGAGCAGTACTTC.

The gene calls are TRBV6-5 and TRBJ1-2, with a weak D call TRBD1 (5 bases). This CDR3 region has 11 residues. V lost 6 bases and J lost 7, with 9 bases in between. The V gene's germline CDR1 is MNHEY and CDR2 SVGAGI. CDR3 residues: CASSQGTGYTF. In DNA, the CDR3 is TGTGCCAGCAGCCAGGGTACTGGCTACACCTTC.

In this sample, this clonotype turned up a few times. This chain connects TRBV7-9 to TRBJ2-3; no clear D gene. The V and J ends lost 9 bases and 3 bases respectively, with 16 bases between them. The CDR3 spans 14 residues. Germline V CDR1 and CDR2: SEHNR, FQNEAQ (reference sequence). CDR3 amino acids: CASSAVVGTDTQYF. The CDR3 DNA sequence: TGTGCCAGTTCCGCGGTGGTCGGGACAGATACGCAGTATTTT.

V gene TRBV29-1 combines with J gene TRBJ2-7; D is possibly TRBD1 (6 bases). CDR3 length equals 13 residues. Trimming pared 6 bases from V and 6 bases from J, leaving 18 bases between. Germline lookup yields CDR1 SQVTM and CDR2 ANQGSEA. The DNA for the CDR3 is TGCAGCGTCCTAATTGTTGGGGGCGGCGAGCAGTACTTC. Translating it yields CSVLIVGGGEQYF.

The chain couples TRBV7-3 to TRBJ2-3; unclear D gene. The CDR3 consists of 13 residues. The germline V and J ends were trimmed by 5 bases and 0 bases, with 6 bases remaining between them. Germline V lookup: CDR1 SGHTA, CDR2 FQGTGA. The CDR3 DNA follows: TGTGCCAGCAGCCCTTATAGCACAGATACGCAGTATTTT. The encoded protein is CASSPYSTDTQYF.

This chain links TRBV5-6 with TRBJ1-4; unclear D gene. Germline CDR1 is SGHDT and CDR2 is YYEEEE. V was shortened by 10 bases and J by 0 bases, with 16 bases between the two germline ends. There are 15 residues in the CDR3. The CDR3: CAEERWGATNEKLFF. DNA for the CDR3: TGTGCCGAGGAACGGTGGGGAGCAACTAATGAAAAACTGTTTTTT.

In this sample, this clonotype turned up once. This rearrangement joins TRBV5-6 to TRBJ1-1; 9 positions match TRBD1. Trimming at V came to 3 bases and at J to 0 bases, leaving 6 bases not matched to a gene. The CDR3 totals 16 residues. CDR1 and CDR2 (germline): SGHDT, YYEEEE. In nucleotides, the CDR3 is TGTGCCAGCAGCTCGACGGGACAGGGTGTGAACACTGAAGCTTTCTTT. Amino acids: CASSSTGQGVNTEAFF.

This clonotype was counted between two and nine times. The chain joins TRBV5-1 to TRBJ2-3, with 8 bases lining up with TRBD2. The V segment lost 3 bases and the J segment 2 bases; nucleotides outside the gene matches: 5. The CDR3 is 15 residues long. Germline assignment: CDR1 SGHRS and CDR2 YFSETQ. CDR3 DNA sequence: TGCGCCAGCAGCTCGCCTAGCGGGCCCACAGATACGCAGTATTTT. Translation: CASSSPSGPTDTQYF.

This clonotype was detected a few times. The rearrangement links TRBV7-9 to TRBJ2-1; 11 bases map to TRBD2. Germline CDR1 reads SEHNR; CDR2 reads FQNEAQ (reference sequence). The ends lost 2 bases at V and 6 bases at J; junction bases unmatched: 3. CDR3 length equals 15 residues. This chain's CDR3 is CASSLLAGGGNEQFF. CDR3 nucleotides: TGTGCCAGCAGCTTACTAGCGGGGGGCGGCAATGAGCAGTTCTTC.

This clonotype was found a few times. V gene TRBV12-3 or TRBV12-4 combines with J gene TRBJ2-5, with D unresolved. Trimming cost V 6 bases and J 12 bases, with 20 bases left between them. The CDR3 consists of 13 residues. CDR3 in DNA: TGTGCCAGCAGCGAGGCCCCTGGATCAGTCGAGTACTTC. Protein: CASSEAPGSVEYF.